This T cell receptor (beta chain) was sequenced for a study of post-analysis software for immune sequencing data. The overall study: Disease trajectories encompassed relapsing-remitting, secondary progressive and progressive-relapsing multiple sclerosis. Broader study findings: Controls significantly exceeded multiple sclerosis patients in normalized Chao1 diversity. Patients had higher frequencies than controls of roughly 5 TRBV segments, including TRBV5-6, TRBV5-1 and TRBV20-1.

Incorporated into the TCR beta cDNA libraries were unique molecular identifiers, which served to reduce PCR and sequencing biases. From approximately 0.95 to 9.8 million T cells, 550,000 or so cDNA molecules were obtained. TCRdb passed the PCR reads through MiXCR, listing each CDR3 protein once. The data show 700,000 to 900,000 distinct CDR3 sequences, 46% seen once. About this clonotype itself: Its antigen remains unidentified.

Trimming pared 4 bases from V and 2 bases from J, leaving 18 bases between. This CDR3 comprises 16 residues. Germline V CDR1 and CDR2: SGHTA, FQGNSA. The receptor was derived from a girl under 18 with multiple sclerosis. The chain joins TRBV7-2 to TRBJ2-7; D remains ambiguous. Source material: blood. CDR3 sequence reads: CASSYLAPPGPYEQYF. CDR3 nucleotides: TGTGCCAGCAGCTACCTCGCCCCTCCTGGGCCCTACGAGCAGTACTTC.